This T cell receptor (beta chain) is drawn from a study of regulatory T cells in long-lasting Graves disease. Findings of the study overall: Thyroid tissue went unstudied; only peripheral blood was examined. Persistent Graves' patients showed a TCR diversity that was lower than that of newly diagnosed ones.

Sample time point: newly diagnosed GD, antithyroid drugs for less than 3 months. PBMC-derived RNA was used for the TCR library. Patients met American Thyroid Association criteria for Graves' disease. In this cohort, patients came from an endocrinology department located in Xi'an, China. Concerning this clonotype itself: No antigen is known for it.

Researchers made TCR beta libraries by using iRepertoire HTBI primers and running Arm-PCR on CDR3 regions. Using its own MiXCR run on the multiplex PCR reads, TCRdb lists one record per CDR3 protein. The sample has 200,000 to 250,000 distinct CDR3 sequences; around 20% are singletons. This sample comprised peripheral blood mononuclear cells (PBMCs), obtained at new diagnosis, from a patient treated with antithyroid drugs. The TCR originated in a female donor with Graves disease.

CDR3: CASRAFGRSYEQYF. The CDR3 DNA reads TGTGCCAGCAGGGCGTTTGGGAGGTCTTACGAGCAGTACTTC. The V and J genes are TRBV7-2 and TRBJ2-7; a weak D match, TRBD2 (6 bases). The germline CDR1 and CDR2 sequences are SGHTA and FQGNSA. The ends were cut back, 6 bases at V and 4 bases at J, with 16 bases in the middle. This CDR3 contains 14 residues.